These T cell receptor beta chains were read from a single sample in a study of human thymus T cells. Sequenced by immunoSEQ multiplex PCR; TCRdb stores in-frame clones only, minus some. The table lists about 78,000 clones, around 96% of them singletons. Sequencing was done on a sample of thymus tissue. These receptors all stem from a boy under two years old with a congenital heart defect but otherwise immunologically healthy. Each CDR3 is given without its conserved first and last residue. Each record gives: J gene, clone size, V gene, CDR3 protein. Where a row states a size, it is once, few, many or the class of an expanded clone; other rows omit it.

j_call: TRBJ1-2
clone_size: .
v_call: TRBV10-1
cdr3_aa: ASRRTGGNYGYT

j_call: TRBJ1-2
clone_size: .
v_call: TRBV25-1
cdr3_aa: ASSELTGPGYT

j_call: TRBJ2-2
clone_size: .
v_call: TRBV9
cdr3_aa: ASSAPPRSNTGELF

j_call: TRBJ2-1
clone_size: .
v_call: TRBV11-1
cdr3_aa: ASTYFSNLTNWGGEQF

j_call: TRBJ1-1
clone_size: .
v_call: TRBV27
cdr3_aa: ASSTPHLIRTGGTEAF

j_call: TRBJ2-2
clone_size: once
v_call: TRBV4-2
cdr3_aa: ASSQDGGINTGELF

j_call: TRBJ2-7
clone_size: .
v_call: TRBV5-8
cdr3_aa: ASSFRQGGNEQY

j_call: TRBJ2-3
clone_size: once
v_call: TRBV29-1
cdr3_aa: SVRHQGRPTDTQY

j_call: TRBJ1-1
clone_size: .
v_call: TRBV2
cdr3_aa: ASRRPNTEAF

j_call: TRBJ1-1
clone_size: .
v_call: TRBV7-2
cdr3_aa: ASRSPRHTEAF

j_call: TRBJ2-3
clone_size: .
v_call: TRBV6-5
cdr3_aa: ASSYDGTSGGDTQY